This T cell receptor (beta chain) was sequenced for a study of OX40 agonist ivuxolimab in advanced cancers. In the study overall: At doses from 0.01 to 10 mg/kg, patients were given intravenous ivuxolimab every 2 weeks.

Measured with immunoSEQ multiplex PCR; TCRdb has only the in-frame clones, and not every one. The sample includes some 41,000 clones, approximately 87% of them seen just once. Study-wide results and limits: Both blood CD4+ and CD8+ T cells showed clonal growth by week 6 at 0.1 to 3.0 mg/kg. Normalized expansion of T-cell clones was also low for some nonresponders.

With regard to this clone: What it recognizes is unknown.

The material sequenced was CD4+ or CD8+ T cells sorted from blood, taken in a trial of the OX40 agonist ivuxolimab. The source of this sequence is an adult with an advanced solid tumor such as melanoma, head and neck, liver or kidney cancer.

The DNA of the CDR3 is TGTGCCAGCAGTCGGACAGGGCGAAACACCATATATTTT. Translation gives CASSRTGRNTIYF. The gene calls are TRBV28 and TRBJ1-3; 8 bases match TRBD1. Germline lookup yields CDR1 MDHEN and CDR2 SYDVKM. The junction had 2 bases not matched to a gene; V was cut back by 5 bases and J by 5 bases. The CDR3 sequence is 13 residues long.